The clone carrying this T cell receptor (beta chain) was seen a few times. What it recognizes is unknown. The entry originates in a study of cytomegalovirus exposure and HLA in healthy donors. Broader study findings: The HLA-A and HLA-B alleles of most subjects were reportedly predicted accurately from TCR beta sequences. A reported reduction in N-insertions relative to the roughly 640-donor mean was seen in an Asian-associated ancestry cluster in a later analysis. Presence/absence analyses supposed approximately even sequencing depth among donors.

The CDR3 has 15 amino acids. Germline loops: CDR1 MDHEN, CDR2 SYDVKM. The V end lost 6 bases, the J end lost 7 bases, and 16 bases lay between the germline ends. Primers: 60 Vbeta forward and 13 Jbeta reverse. Profiling relied on immunoSEQ multiplex PCR, and the TCRdb table lists in-frame clones only, not all of them. The sample has roughly 120,000 clones, 75% seen once; the top ten hold about 1.6%. This rearrangement joins TRBV28 to TRBJ1-6; weak D call: TRBD1 (6 bases). This clonotype was sampled from a woman younger than 35 in good health and CMV-seronegative. Sequenced sample: PBMCs. In DNA form, the CDR3 reads TGTGCCAGCAGGTATTCAACAGGGAAGAATTCACCCCTCCACTTT. Amino acids: CASRYSTGKNSPLHF.